This TCR beta chain originates from a study of shared clonotypes between healthy human individuals. General study findings and limits: In general, naive subsets displayed greater estimated richness than memory subsets did.

In regard to this clone: What it binds is unknown.

The table came from immunoSEQ multiplex PCR; TCRdb's copy has only in-frame clones and leaves some out. This sample has approximately 2,000,000 clones, with about 90% found just once. V was pared by 5 bases and J by 3 bases, with 17 bases between. The CDR3 extends over 15 amino acids. CDR1 SGHTA and CDR2 FQGNSA come from the germline V gene. The chain employs TRBV7-2 and TRBJ2-7; perhaps TRBD1 as D (6 bases). The sample was naive CD4+ T cells from PBMCs. The subset here: CD45RA+ positively selected. The receptor was isolated from a young man in good health. Some clones in this sample may be carry-over from other donors' samples. CDR3 sequence (DNA): TGTGCCAGCAGCCCAAACAGGGAAAAAGGCTACGAGCAGTACTTC. Amino acid sequence: CASSPNREKGYEQYF.